This is a list of T cell receptor beta chains from one sample in a study of shared clonotypes between healthy human individuals. Some clones are missing from TCRdb's copy, which holds only in-frame ones; the method was immunoSEQ multiplex PCR. The repertoire holds roughly 520,000 clones, with approximately 94% as singletons. Sequencing was carried out using naive CD4+ T cells sorted from blood. The receptors stem from a woman in her thirties in good health. CDR3s include the opening cysteine and the closing phenylalanine or tryptophan. The order of the fields is clone size, D gene, V gene, J gene, CDR3 DNA, CDR3 protein. The D gene is left open where the match is weak. Not every row has a clone size; where given, it reads once, few, many or a size class.

>once|-|TRBV10-3|TRBJ2-7
TGTGCCATCAGTGAAAATCACCGGCACGAGCAGTACTTC
CAISENHRHEQYF
>-|-|TRBV28|TRBJ2-7
TGTGCCAGCAGTTTAACTTTAGTCGGGAACGAGCAGTACTTC
CASSLTLVGNEQYF
>once|TRBD2|TRBV10-3|TRBJ2-7
TGTGCCATCAAGGGACTAGCGGGAGACGGCTTCCACGAGCAGTACTTC
CAIKGLAGDGFHEQYF
>-|-|TRBV28|TRBJ2-7
TGTGCCAGCAGTTTCAAATACGAGCAGTACTTC
CASSFKYEQYF
>-|-|TRBV11-3|TRBJ1-1
TGTGCCAGCAGCTTAGGTCCGGGCATGAACACTGAAGCTTTCTTT
CASSLGPGMNTEAFF
>-|-|TRBV7-9|TRBJ1-2
TGTGCCAGCAGCTTAGCGCCGGGACAAGAAAACGCTAACTATGGCTACACCTTC
CASSLAPGQENANYGYTF
>-|-|TRBV4-1|TRBJ2-5
TGCGCCAGCAGCCAAGTTGGTAGGCAGCCAGGGGTTCAAGAGACCCAGTACTTC
CASSQVGRQPGVQETQYF
>-|-|TRBV5-5|TRBJ1-2
TGTGCCAGCAGCTTGGGGGAGCCGGCCCTCTATGGCTACACCTTC
CASSLGEPALYGYTF
>-|-|TRBV27|TRBJ2-5
TGTGCCAGCAGTTTCGTCATGGGAGAGACCCAGTACTTC
CASSFVMGETQYF
>-|TRBD1|TRBV6-5|TRBJ1-3
TGTGCCAGCAGTACTCTCGACAGGGCTGGAAACACCATATATTTT
CASSTLDRAGNTIYF
>-|TRBD2|TRBV5-1|TRBJ2-1
TGCGCCAGCAGCGTTACTAGCGGGAGTTTGAATGAGCAGTTCTTC
CASSVTSGSLNEQFF
>-|-|TRBV27|TRBJ1-3
TGTGCCAGCAGTTCCGGACGGAGTTCCCTCTCTGGAAACACCATATATTTT
CASSSGRSSLSGNTIYF
>-|-|TRBV11-2|TRBJ2-7
TGTGCCAGCAGTGCATCGAACGGGGAGCAGTACTTC
CASSASNGEQYF
>-|-|TRBV28|TRBJ2-7
TGTGCCAGCAGTTCCAGGACAGCCTCCTACGAGCAGTACTTC
CASSSRTASYEQYF
>-|TRBD2|TRBV28|TRBJ2-3
TGTGCCAGCAGTTTTATAACTAGCGGCACAGATACGCAGTATTTT
CASSFITSGTDTQYF
>-|TRBD2|TRBV27|TRBJ2-7
TGTGCCAGCAGTTCCGTGGGACTAGCGGGAGGGCAAAGCTACGAGCAGTACTTC
CASSSVGLAGGQSYEQYF
>-|-|TRBV2|TRBJ2-5
TGTGCCAGCAGTGAATTAGGGGGACCGTACCAAGAGACCCAGTACTTC
CASSELGGPYQETQYF
>-|-|TRBV5-5|TRBJ1-2
TGTGCCAGCAGCTTTGCAAGCCCTTATGTTGGCTACACCTTC
CASSFASPYVGYTF
>-|-|TRBV9|TRBJ1-3
TGTGCCAGCAGCCGGAGGGTTTCCCACACCATATATTTT
CASSRRVSHTIYF
>-|TRBD2|TRBV28|TRBJ2-2
TGTGCCAGCATAGCGGGAGCGAACACCGGGGAGCTGTTTTTT
CASIAGANTGELFF
>few|-|TRBV7-2|TRBJ1-2
TGTGCCAGCAGCTCGGACTTAGGTGGCTACACCTTC
CASSSDLGGYTF
>-|-|TRBV2|TRBJ2-4
TGTGCCAGCAGTGACTTTGGGATTCAGTACTTC
CASSDFGIQYF
>once|-|TRBV10-3|TRBJ2-4
TGTGCCATCGGTCCGGGGGCGGCCAAAAACATTCAGTACTTC
CAIGPGAAKNIQYF
>-|TRBD1|TRBV30|TRBJ1-3
TGTGCCTGGAGTGACGACACACTACCCAGACAGGGATTAAATGGAAACACCATATATTTT
CAWSDDTLPRQGLNGNTIYF